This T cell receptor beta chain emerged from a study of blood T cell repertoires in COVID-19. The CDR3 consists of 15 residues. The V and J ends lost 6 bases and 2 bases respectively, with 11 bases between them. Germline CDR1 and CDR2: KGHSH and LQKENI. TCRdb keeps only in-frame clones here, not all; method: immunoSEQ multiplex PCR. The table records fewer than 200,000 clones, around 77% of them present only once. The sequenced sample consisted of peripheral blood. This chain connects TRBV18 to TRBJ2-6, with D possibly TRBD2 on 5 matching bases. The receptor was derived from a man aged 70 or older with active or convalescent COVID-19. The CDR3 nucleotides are TGTGCCAGCTCCTCCGGGGAGACTGGGGCCAACGTCCTGACTTTC. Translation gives CASSSGETGANVLTF.